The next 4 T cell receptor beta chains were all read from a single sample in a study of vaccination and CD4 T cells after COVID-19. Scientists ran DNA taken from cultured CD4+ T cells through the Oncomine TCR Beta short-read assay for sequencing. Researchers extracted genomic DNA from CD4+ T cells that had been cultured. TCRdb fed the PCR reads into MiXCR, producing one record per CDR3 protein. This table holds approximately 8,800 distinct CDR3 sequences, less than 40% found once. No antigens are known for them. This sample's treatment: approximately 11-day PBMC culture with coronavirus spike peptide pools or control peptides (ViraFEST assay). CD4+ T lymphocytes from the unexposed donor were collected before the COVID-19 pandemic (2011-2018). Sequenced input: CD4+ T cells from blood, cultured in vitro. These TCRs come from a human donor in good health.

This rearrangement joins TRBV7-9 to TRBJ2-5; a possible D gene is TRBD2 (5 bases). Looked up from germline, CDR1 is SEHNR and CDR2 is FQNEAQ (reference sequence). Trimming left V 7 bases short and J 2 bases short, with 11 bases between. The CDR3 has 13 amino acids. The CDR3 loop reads CASNLGNQETQYF. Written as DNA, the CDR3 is TGTGCCAGCAACCTCGGGAATCAAGAGACCCAGTACTTC.

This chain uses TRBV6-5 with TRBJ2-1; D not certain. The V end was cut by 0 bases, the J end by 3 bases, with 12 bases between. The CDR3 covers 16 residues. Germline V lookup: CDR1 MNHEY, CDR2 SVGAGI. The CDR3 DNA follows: TGTGCCAGCAGTTACTCGAGACCTACTTTCTACAATGAGCAGTTCTTC. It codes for CASSYSRPTFYNEQFF.

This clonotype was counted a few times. The CDR3 sequence: CASSEVRGNTIYF. In nucleotides, the CDR3 is TGTGCCAGCAGTGAAGTTCGGGGAAACACCATATATTTT. This chain links TRBV6-1 with TRBJ1-3; the D is unclear. Germline loops: CDR1 MNHNS, CDR2 SASEGT. The length of the CDR3 is 13 residues. Trimming removed 1 base at V and 4 bases at J, with 5 bases between.

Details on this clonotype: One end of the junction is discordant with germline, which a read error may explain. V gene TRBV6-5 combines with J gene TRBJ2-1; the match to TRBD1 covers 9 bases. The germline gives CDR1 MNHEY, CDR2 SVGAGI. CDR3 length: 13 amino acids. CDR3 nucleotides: TGTGCCAGCAGTTACTCCAGGACAGGGGAGCTGTTCTTC. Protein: CASSYSRTGELFF.